The 17 T cell receptor beta chains below come from one sample, sequenced in a study of blood T cells in healthy people across ages. The use of a sample-barcoded 5' primer and a J-beta primer mix characterized a second PCR of about 6 to 12 cycles. TCRdb fed the 5' RACE reads into MiXCR, producing one record per CDR3 protein. The table shows over 600,000 distinct CDR3 sequences, with around a fifth occurring only once. The specimen sequenced was blood. All receptors derive from a man in his sixties or seventies in good health.

The chain recombines TRBV7-6 with TRBJ1-4; TRBD2 matches 12 bases. The last part of the DNA fits TRBJ2-2 better; the J call may be wrong. This CDR3 spans 16 amino acids. Germline V lookup: CDR1 SGHVS, CDR2 FNYEAQ. The CDR3 sequence: CASSATTSGSTGELFF. CDR3 DNA: TGTGCCAGCAGCGCCACGACTAGCGGGAGTACCGGGGAGCTGTTTTTT.

This clonotype was recorded a few times. V and J are TRBV2 and TRBJ2-7; the match to TRBD2 covers 7 bases. CDR1 is SNHLY and CDR2 is FYNNEI in the germline V gene. V lost 7 bases to trimming and J lost 3 bases; unmatched junction nucleotides: 9. The length of the CDR3 is 14 residues. This CDR3 is CASTFLPGGYEQYF. Written as DNA, the CDR3 is TGTGCCAGCACCTTTCTCCCGGGGGGCTACGAGCAGTACTTC.

This clonotype appeared a few times. The chain carries TRBV19 and TRBJ1-2; D perhaps matches TRBD1 (5 bases). Per germline, CDR1 LNHDA and CDR2 SQIVND (reference sequence). The V gene lost 4 bases and the J gene lost 0 bases, with 9 bases spanning the gap. This CDR3 region has 14 residues. The CDR3 loop is CASSRTTANYGYTF. The CDR3 coding sequence is TGTGCCAGTAGTAGGACAACCGCTAACTATGGCTACACCTTC.

The gene calls are TRBV19 and TRBJ2-5; the D gene could be TRBD1 or TRBD2 (6 bases each). In germline, CDR1 is LNHDA, CDR2 SQIVND (reference sequence). V was trimmed by 3 bases and J by 5 bases, leaving 13 bases between them. The length of the CDR3 is 14 residues. CDR3 sequence reads: CASSIQRRGETQYF. In DNA, the CDR3 is TGTGCCAGTAGTATCCAGCGGAGGGGGGAGACCCAGTACTTC.

This clonotype turned up a few times. The CDR3 nucleotides are TGTGCCAGCAGCTACGTAGGGGTAAATACGCAGTATTTT. This codes for CASSYVGVNTQYF. This rearrangement joins TRBV5-8 to TRBJ2-3; possibly TRBD1 for D (5 bases). Germline CDR1 SGHTS, CDR2 YDEGEE. CDR3 length: 13 residues. The V gene lost 3 bases and the J gene lost 7 bases, with 12 bases spanning the gap.

This clonotype appeared many times. The chain carries TRBV2 and TRBJ2-3; TRBD1 matches 8 bases. V dropped 5 bases and J dropped 4; count of bases not matched to a gene: 8. The CDR3 has 15 residues. CDR1 SNHLY and CDR2 FYNNEI come from the germline V gene. The CDR3 DNA is TGTGCCAGCAGTCCCAGGACAGGGTTGGCAGATACGCAGTATTTT. Protein sequence: CASSPRTGLADTQYF.

The chain recombines TRBV2 with TRBJ1-1, with D unresolved. There are 13 residues in the CDR3. CDR1 is SNHLY, CDR2 FYNNEI, per germline. This CDR3 reads CAPSRGSNTEAFF. Written as DNA, the CDR3 is TGTGCTCCCTCGAGAGGGAGCAACACTGAAGCTTTCTTT.

The chain employs TRBV25-1 and TRBJ1-4; D possibly corresponds to TRBD1 (5 bases). With 4 bases removed from V and 6 bases from J, the gap between germline ends came to 12 bases. Germline V gene sequence: CDR1 MGHDK, CDR2 SYGVNS. The length of the CDR3 is 14 residues. CDR3: CASSAGTLDEKLFF. CDR3 DNA sequence: TGTGCCAGCAGTGCCGGGACCCTTGATGAAAAACTGTTTTTT.

The rearrangement uses TRBV11-2 and TRBJ1-6, with D possibly matching TRBD1 (5 bases). The V end was cut by 3 bases, the J end by 3 bases, with 9 bases between. The CDR3 length is 15 residues. From germline, CDR1 is SGHAT and CDR2 FQNNGV. CDR3 sequence (DNA): TGTGCCAGCAGCTTCGGACAAAACTATAATTCACCCCTCCACTTT. Its translation: CASSFGQNYNSPLHF.

This clonotype was recorded a few times. The J gene is TRBJ2-1, the V gene TRBV6-6; 10 nucleotides agree with TRBD2. The trim removed 0 bases at V and 0 bases at J, leaving 5 bases unmatched. Per germline, CDR1 MNHNY and CDR2 SVGAGI (reference sequence). The CDR3 covers 18 residues. In DNA, the CDR3 is TGTGCCAGCAGTTACTCCCCTGCTAGCGGGAGCTCCTACAATGAGCAGTTCTTC. Protein: CASSYSPASGSSYNEQFF.

With regard to this clonotype: Possible read error: a much larger clone is one base away. The V and J genes are TRBV12-3 or TRBV12-4 and TRBJ2-7, with a possible D match to TRBD2 (5 bases). The CDR3 is 12 amino acids. CDR3 sequence reads: CASRGFAYGQYF. In DNA form, the CDR3 reads TGTGCCAGCCGGGGATTCGCCTACGGGCAGTACTTC.

The rearrangement uses TRBV5-1 and TRBJ2-7; 9 bases map to TRBD1. Germline V gene data show CDR1 as SGHRS and CDR2 as YFSETQ. Germline trimming cut 4 bases from V and 3 bases from J; bases unmatched to any gene: 8. CDR3 length: 15 residues. CDR3 nucleotide sequence: TGCGCCAGCAGCGTAGAGACAGGGGGAAACTACGAGCAGTACTTC. Its protein is CASSVETGGNYEQYF.

This clonotype has only a few counts. A read error may be the cause here, since a much bigger clone is one base away. The chain couples TRBV21-1 to TRBJ2-7; TRBD2 is the table's D call and was not checked against the DNA. TRBV21-1 is a known pseudogene. This CDR3 is built from 14 residues. CDR3 amino acids: CASSVDQRDDEQYF. CDR3 in DNA: TGTGCCAGCAGCGTCGACCAGCGGGACGACGAGCAGTACTTC.

The chain links TRBV2 to TRBJ2-1; 9 bases map to TRBD2. Germline lookup yields CDR1 SNHLY and CDR2 FYNNEI. The junction had 10 bases not matched to a gene; V was cut back by 6 bases and J by 4 bases. The CDR3 covers 16 residues. This CDR3 is CASSPNSGSRYNEQFF. CDR3 nucleotide sequence: TGTGCCAGCAGCCCTAATAGCGGGAGTAGATACAATGAGCAGTTCTTC.

The chain employs TRBV28 and TRBJ2-7; D is unclear. Germline V gene data show CDR1 as MDHEN and CDR2 as SYDVKM. The CDR3 spans 13 residues. The V end was cut by 2 bases, the J end by 5 bases, with 10 bases between. CDR3 sequence (DNA): TGTGCCAGCAGTTTACTGCAGGACCACGAGCAGTACTTC. Amino acids: CASSLLQDHEQYF.

This clonotype was detected ten times or more. The chain joins TRBV27 to TRBJ2-1, with D tentatively TRBD2 (6 bases). The germline V gene encodes CDR1 MNHEY and CDR2 SMNVEV (reference sequence). The CDR3 sequence is 12 residues long. V was clipped by 2 bases and J by 8 bases, with 7 bases between them. The CDR3: CASSLAGYEQFF. The CDR3 DNA reads TGTGCCAGCAGTTTAGCGGGATATGAGCAGTTCTTC.

The table lists this clonotype with a few counts. The chain carries TRBV6-2 or TRBV6-3 and TRBJ2-7; 11 nucleotides agree with TRBD2. The CDR3 contains 15 residues. The V and J ends lost 5 bases and 5 bases, in that order; junction bases with no gene match: 8. CDR1 MNHEY and CDR2 SVGEGT come from the germline V gene. The CDR3 region is CASSPPGLAANEQYF. The CDR3, as DNA: TGTGCCAGCAGTCCTCCGGGACTAGCGGCAAACGAGCAGTACTTC.